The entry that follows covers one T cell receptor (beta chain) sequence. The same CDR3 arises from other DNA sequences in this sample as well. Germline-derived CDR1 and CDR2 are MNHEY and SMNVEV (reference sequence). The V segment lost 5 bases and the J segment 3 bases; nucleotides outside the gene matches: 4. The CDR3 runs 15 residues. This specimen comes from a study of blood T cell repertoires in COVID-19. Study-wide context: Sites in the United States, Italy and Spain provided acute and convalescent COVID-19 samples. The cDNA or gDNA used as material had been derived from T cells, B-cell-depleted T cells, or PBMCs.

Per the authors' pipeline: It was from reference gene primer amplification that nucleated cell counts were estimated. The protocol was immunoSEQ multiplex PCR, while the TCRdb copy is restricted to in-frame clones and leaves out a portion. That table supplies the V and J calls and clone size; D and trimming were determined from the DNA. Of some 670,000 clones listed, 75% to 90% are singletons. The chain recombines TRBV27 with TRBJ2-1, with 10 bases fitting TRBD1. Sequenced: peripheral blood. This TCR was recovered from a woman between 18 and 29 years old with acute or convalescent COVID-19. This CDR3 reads CASSLRTGGYNEQFF. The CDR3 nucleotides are TGTGCCAGCAGTCTCCGGACAGGGGGCTACAATGAGCAGTTCTTC.